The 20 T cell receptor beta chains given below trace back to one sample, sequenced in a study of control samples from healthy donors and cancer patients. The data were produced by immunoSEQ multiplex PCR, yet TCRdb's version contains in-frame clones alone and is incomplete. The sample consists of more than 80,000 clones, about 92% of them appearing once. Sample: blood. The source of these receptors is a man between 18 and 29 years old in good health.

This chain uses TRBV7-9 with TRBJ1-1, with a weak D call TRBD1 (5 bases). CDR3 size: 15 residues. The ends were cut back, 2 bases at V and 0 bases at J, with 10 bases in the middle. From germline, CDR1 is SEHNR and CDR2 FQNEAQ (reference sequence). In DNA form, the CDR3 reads TGTGCCAGCAGCTTAATTGGGGCGTTGAACACTGAAGCTTTCTTT. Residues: CASSLIGALNTEAFF.

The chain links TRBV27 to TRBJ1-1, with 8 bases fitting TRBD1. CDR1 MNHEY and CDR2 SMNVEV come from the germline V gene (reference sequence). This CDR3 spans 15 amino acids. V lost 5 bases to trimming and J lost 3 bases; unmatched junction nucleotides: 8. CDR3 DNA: TGTGCCAGCAGTCTCGGACAGGGACGGGACACTGAAGCTTTCTTT. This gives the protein CASSLGQGRDTEAFF.

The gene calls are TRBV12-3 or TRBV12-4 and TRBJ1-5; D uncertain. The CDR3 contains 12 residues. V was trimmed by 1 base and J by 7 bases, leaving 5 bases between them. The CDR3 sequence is CASSLDPQPQHF. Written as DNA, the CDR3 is TGTGCCAGCAGTTTAGATCCCCAGCCCCAGCATTTT.

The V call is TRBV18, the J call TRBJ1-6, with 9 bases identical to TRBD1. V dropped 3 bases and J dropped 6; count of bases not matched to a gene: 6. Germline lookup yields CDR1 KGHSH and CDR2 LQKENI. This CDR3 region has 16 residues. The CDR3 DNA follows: TGTGCCAGCTCACCTACAGGGGGCTTTGGTAATTCACCCCTCCACTTT. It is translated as CASSPTGGFGNSPLHF.

As DNA, the CDR3 is TGTGCCAGCAGTGAATATTCGGCAGCCTATGGCTACACCTTC. Protein product: CASSEYSAAYGYTF. This chain joins TRBV25-1 and TRBJ1-2; D uncertain. This CDR3 has 14 residues. Germline assignment: CDR1 MGHDK and CDR2 SYGVNS. The ends were cut back, 0 bases at V and 4 bases at J, with 9 bases in the middle.

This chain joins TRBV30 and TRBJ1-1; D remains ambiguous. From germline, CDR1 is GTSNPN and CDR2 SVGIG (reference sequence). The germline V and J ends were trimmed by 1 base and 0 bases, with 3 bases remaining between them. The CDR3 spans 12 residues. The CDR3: CAWSDVNTEAFF. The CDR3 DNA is TGTGCCTGGAGTGACGTGAACACTGAAGCTTTCTTT. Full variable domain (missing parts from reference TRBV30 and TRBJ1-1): SQTIHQWPATLVQPVGSPLSLECTVEGTSNPNLYWYRQAAGRGLQLLFYSVGIGQISSEVPQNLSASRPQDRQFILSSKKLLLSDSGFYLCAWSDVNTEAFFGQGTRLTVV.

The CDR3 loop is CASSLPGLAESNEQFF. The DNA of the CDR3 is TGTGCCAGCTCACTCCCGGGACTAGCGGAATCCAATGAGCAGTTCTTC. The chain uses TRBV18 and TRBJ2-1, with 11 positions matching TRBD2. With 4 bases clipped from V and 6 bases from J, the junction kept 8 bases outside the gene matches. CDR1 and CDR2 (germline): KGHSH, LQKENI. The CDR3 consists of 16 residues.

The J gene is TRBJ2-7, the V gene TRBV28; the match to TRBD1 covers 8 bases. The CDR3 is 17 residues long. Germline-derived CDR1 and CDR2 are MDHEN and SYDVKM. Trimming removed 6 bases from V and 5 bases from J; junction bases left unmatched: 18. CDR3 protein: CASSPLRSGGTGDEQYF. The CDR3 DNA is TGTGCCAGCAGCCCATTGAGGTCAGGGGGCACTGGGGACGAGCAGTACTTC.

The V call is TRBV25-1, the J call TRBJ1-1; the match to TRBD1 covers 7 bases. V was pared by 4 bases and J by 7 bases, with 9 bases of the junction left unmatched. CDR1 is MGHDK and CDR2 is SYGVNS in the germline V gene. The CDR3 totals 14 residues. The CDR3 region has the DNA TGTGCCAGCAGTGTCGGAGGGGGCCTTGGTGAAGCTTTCTTT. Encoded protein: CASSVGGGLGEAFF.

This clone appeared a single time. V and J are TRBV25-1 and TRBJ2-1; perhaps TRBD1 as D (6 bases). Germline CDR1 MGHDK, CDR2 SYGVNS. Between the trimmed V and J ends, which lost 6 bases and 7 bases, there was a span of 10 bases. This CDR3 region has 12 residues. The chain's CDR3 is CASSGQPNEQFF. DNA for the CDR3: TGTGCCAGCAGCGGACAGCCGAATGAGCAGTTCTTC.

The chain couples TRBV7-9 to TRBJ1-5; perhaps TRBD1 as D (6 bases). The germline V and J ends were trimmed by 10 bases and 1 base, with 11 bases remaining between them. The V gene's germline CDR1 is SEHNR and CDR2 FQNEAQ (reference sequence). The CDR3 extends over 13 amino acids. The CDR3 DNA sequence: TGTGCCACACAGACAGGAAGCAATCAGCCCCAGCATTTT. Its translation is CATQTGSNQPQHF.

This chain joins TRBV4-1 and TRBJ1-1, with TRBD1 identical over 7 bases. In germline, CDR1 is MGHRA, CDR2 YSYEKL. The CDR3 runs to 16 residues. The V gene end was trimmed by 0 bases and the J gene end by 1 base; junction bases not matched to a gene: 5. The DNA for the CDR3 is TGCGCCAGCAGCCAAGAACCCCAGGGGGGGAACACTGAAGCTTTCTTT. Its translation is CASSQEPQGGNTEAFF.

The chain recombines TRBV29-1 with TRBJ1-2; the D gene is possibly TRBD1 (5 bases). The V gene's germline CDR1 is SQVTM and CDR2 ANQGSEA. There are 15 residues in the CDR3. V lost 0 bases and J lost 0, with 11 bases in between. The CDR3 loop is CSVEDSGGANYGYTF. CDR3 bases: TGCAGCGTTGAAGATAGCGGGGGAGCTAACTATGGCTACACCTTC.

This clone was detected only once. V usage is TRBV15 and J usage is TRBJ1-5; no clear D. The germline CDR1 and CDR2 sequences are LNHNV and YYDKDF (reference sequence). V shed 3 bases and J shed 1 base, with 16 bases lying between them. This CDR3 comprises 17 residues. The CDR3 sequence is CATSSYWTGKSNQPQHF. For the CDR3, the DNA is TGTGCCACCAGCAGCTACTGGACGGGAAAAAGCAATCAGCCCCAGCATTTT.

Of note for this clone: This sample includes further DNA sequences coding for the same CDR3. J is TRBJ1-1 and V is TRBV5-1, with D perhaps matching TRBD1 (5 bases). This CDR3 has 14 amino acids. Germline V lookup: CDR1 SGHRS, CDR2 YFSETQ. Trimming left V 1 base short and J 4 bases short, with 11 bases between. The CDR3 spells CASSLSTGGTEAFF. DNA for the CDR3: TGCGCCAGCAGCTTGAGTACAGGAGGCACTGAAGCTTTCTTT.

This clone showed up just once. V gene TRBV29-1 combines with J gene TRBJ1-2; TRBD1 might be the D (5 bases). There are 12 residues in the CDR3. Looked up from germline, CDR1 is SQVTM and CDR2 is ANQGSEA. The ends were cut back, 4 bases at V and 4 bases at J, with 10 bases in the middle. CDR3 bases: TGCAGCGTTGCCAGGGCGGCCTATGGCTACACCTTC. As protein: CSVARAAYGYTF.

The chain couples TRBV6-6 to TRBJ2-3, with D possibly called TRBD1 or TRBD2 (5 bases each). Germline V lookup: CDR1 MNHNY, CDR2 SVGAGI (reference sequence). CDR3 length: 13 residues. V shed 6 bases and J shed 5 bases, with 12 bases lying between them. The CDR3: CASSSGTLDTQYF. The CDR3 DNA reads TGTGCCAGCAGCTCCGGGACCCTAGATACGCAGTATTTT.

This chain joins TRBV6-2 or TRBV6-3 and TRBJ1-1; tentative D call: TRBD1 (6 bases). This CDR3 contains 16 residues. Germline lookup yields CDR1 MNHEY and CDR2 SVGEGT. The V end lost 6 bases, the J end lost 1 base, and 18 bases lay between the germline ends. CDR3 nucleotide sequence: TGTGCCAGCAGCTATCCCCACGGCAGGGGGAACACTGAAGCTTTCTTT. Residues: CASSYPHGRGNTEAFF.

The CDR3 here is CSASSNQPQHF. The CDR3 bases are TGCAGTGCGTCCAGTAATCAGCCCCAGCATTTT. The rearrangement links TRBV20-1 to TRBJ1-5; D gene uncertain. CDR3 size: 11 residues. Trimming took 6 bases from V and 4 from J, leaving 7 bases between them. From germline, CDR1 is DFQATT and CDR2 SNEGSKA (reference sequence).

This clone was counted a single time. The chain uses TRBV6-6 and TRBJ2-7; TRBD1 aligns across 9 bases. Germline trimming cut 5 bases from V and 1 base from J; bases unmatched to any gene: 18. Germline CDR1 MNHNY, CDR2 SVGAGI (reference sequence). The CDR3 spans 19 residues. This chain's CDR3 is CASSPNPHRGLRSSYEQYF. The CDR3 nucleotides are TGTGCCAGCAGTCCTAACCCCCACAGGGGGCTACGATCATCCTACGAGCAGTACTTC.